This passage covers 3 T cell receptor beta chains from one sample sequenced in a study of blood T cell repertoires in COVID-19. The repertoire was sequenced with immunoSEQ multiplex PCR; TCRdb's copy has only in-frame clones and lacks some. Of about 240,000 clones listed, 65% to 90% were seen once; the top ten hold around 5.5%. The material sequenced was peripheral blood. The receptors were sampled from a man in his fifties with COVID-19, enrolled during active disease.

The V and J genes are TRBV5-8 and TRBJ2-7; TRBD1 agrees at 7 bases. The CDR3 contains 16 residues. The germline gives CDR1 SGHTS, CDR2 YDEGEE. The junction had 10 bases not matched to a gene; V was cut back by 2 bases and J by 2 bases. The CDR3 loop reads CASSLILGTVTYEQYF. CDR3 bases: TGTGCCAGCAGCTTAATCCTCGGGACAGTTACCTACGAGCAGTACTTC.

This clone came up many times. Other DNA sequences in this sample translate to the same CDR3. The V and J genes are TRBV10-1 and TRBJ1-1; no clear D gene. The ends were cut back, 4 bases at V and 8 bases at J, with 14 bases in the middle. There are 13 residues in the CDR3. Looked up from germline, CDR1 is WNHNN and CDR2 is SYGVQD (reference sequence). CDR3 in DNA: TGCGCCAGCAGTGGGGCCGGAGGGAGCGAAGCTTTCTTT. The encoded protein is CASSGAGGSEAFF.

This clone has just a few counts. The chain recombines TRBV19 with TRBJ2-2, with 9 positions matching TRBD1. The germline CDR1 and CDR2 sequences are LNHDA and SQIVND (reference sequence). This CDR3 comprises 14 residues. Unmatched junction bases numbered 8, after V lost 8 bases and J lost 7 bases. The CDR3 DNA sequence: TGTGCCAGTTCGACCGGGACAGGGTTCGGGGAGCTGTTTTTT. Its protein product is CASSTGTGFGELFF.